The present entry profiles one T cell receptor (beta chain) with its context. Its antigen remains unidentified. PCR was performed a second time for about 6 to 12 cycles using a sample-barcoded 5' primer and a J-beta primer mix. Through a template-switch adaptor with 12 random nucleotides, each cDNA molecule received a tag. TCRdb fed the 5' RACE reads into MiXCR, producing one record per CDR3 protein. The repertoire has 1.5 million to 2 million distinct CDR3 sequences, roughly 27% of them found once; the top ten carry roughly 8.2%. This CDR3 contains 15 residues. Deletions cut 3 bases from V and 6 bases from J, with 12 bases between. Per the germline V gene, CDR1 is LGHDT and CDR2 is YNNKEL (reference sequence). Per-sample PBMC isolation yielded at least 6.5 million cells. This record belongs to a study of blood T cells in healthy people across ages. As for the study in general: Capture by template switching was about one barcoded beta molecule per two T cells. Regarding the study as a whole: PBMCs left unsorted prevented a conclusive naive versus antigen-experienced comparison.

Input material: blood. This rearrangement joins TRBV3-1 to TRBJ1-6; maybe TRBD1 (5 bases). This receptor was obtained from a woman in her 30s in good health. The CDR3 sequence is CASSQGGKGNSPLHF. The CDR3 region has the DNA TGTGCCAGCAGCCAGGGGGGGAAGGGTAATTCACCCCTCCACTTT.